The clone carrying this TCR beta chain occurred a few times. What it recognizes is unknown. The CDR3 has 18 amino acids. The germline gives CDR1 SGHDN, CDR2 FVKESK. After removal of 0 bases from V and 5 bases from J, the junction contained 10 bases not matched to a gene. The source material, RNA transcripts, was used to amplify TCR beta CDR3 regions. The primer set for the first-round RT-PCR of the TCR CDR3 was HTBI. From the multiplex PCR reads, TCRdb called clonotypes with MiXCR, one entry per CDR3 protein. The profile shows hundreds of thousands of distinct CDR3 sequences, 20% to 25% of them singletons. The study included ophthalmopathy patients with Clinical Activity Score at least 3, NOSPECS grade at least 4 and duration under 3 months. Diagnostic assessment was based on clinical symptoms, serum thyroxine and TRAb, thyroid ultrasound and orbital computed tomography. This specimen belongs to a study of T cells in Graves' hyperthyroidism and ophthalmopathy. The study, taken as a whole, reports: The blood repertoire included most of the expanded thyroid clonotypes above 0.001. The authors' 13 V-J model separated ophthalmopathy from stable hyperthyroidism.

V usage is TRBV14 and J usage is TRBJ2-2, with TRBD2 matching 9 bases. Sequencing was done on a sample of blood. This clonotype was obtained from a man aged 25-45 years with Graves' ophthalmopathy. The chain's CDR3 is CASSQEALLAGRTGELFF. The CDR3 DNA follows: TGTGCCAGCAGCCAAGAAGCTCTCCTAGCGGGAAGGACCGGGGAGCTGTTTTTT.